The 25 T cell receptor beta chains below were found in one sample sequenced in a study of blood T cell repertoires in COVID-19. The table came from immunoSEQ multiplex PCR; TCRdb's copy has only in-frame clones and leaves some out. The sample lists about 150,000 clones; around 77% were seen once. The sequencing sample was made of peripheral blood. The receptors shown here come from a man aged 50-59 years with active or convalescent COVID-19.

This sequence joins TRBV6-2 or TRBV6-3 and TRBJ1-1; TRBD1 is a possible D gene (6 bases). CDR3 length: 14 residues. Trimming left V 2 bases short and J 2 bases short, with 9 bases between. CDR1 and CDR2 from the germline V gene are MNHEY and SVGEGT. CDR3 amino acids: CASSYAQGNTEAFF. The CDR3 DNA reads TGTGCCAGCAGTTACGCACAGGGCAACACTGAAGCTTTCTTT.

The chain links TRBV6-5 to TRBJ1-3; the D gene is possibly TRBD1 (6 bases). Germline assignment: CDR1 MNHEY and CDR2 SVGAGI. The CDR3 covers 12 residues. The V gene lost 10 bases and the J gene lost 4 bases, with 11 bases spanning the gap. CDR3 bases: TGTGCCACCGCGACAGGAGGAAACACCATATATTTT. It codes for CATATGGNTIYF.

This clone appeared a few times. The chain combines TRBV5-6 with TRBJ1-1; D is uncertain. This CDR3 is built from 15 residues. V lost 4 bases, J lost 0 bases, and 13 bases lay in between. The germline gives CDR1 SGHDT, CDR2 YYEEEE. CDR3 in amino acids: CASSLGPDLNTEAFF. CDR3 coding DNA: TGTGCCAGCAGCCTTGGGCCAGACCTGAACACTGAAGCTTTCTTT.

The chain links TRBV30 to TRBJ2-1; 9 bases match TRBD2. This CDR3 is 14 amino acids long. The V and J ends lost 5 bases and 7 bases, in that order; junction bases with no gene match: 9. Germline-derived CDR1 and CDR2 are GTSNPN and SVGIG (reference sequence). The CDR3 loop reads CAWRGSGSWNEQFF. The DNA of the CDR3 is TGTGCCTGGCGGGGTAGCGGGAGTTGGAATGAGCAGTTCTTC.

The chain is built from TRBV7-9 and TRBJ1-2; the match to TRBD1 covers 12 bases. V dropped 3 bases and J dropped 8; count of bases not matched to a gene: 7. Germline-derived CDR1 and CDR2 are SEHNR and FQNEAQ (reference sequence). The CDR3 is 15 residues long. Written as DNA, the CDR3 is TGTGCCAGCAGCTTCTGGGGACAGGGGGCGCAAGGCTACACCTTC. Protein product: CASSFWGQGAQGYTF.

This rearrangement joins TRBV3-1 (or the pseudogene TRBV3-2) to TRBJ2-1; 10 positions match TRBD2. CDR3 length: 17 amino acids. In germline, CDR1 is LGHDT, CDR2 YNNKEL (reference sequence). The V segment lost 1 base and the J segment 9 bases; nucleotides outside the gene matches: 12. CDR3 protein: CASSQGYTSGILPEQFF. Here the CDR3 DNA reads TGTGCCAGCAGCCAAGGTTACACTAGCGGGATATTGCCTGAGCAGTTCTTC.

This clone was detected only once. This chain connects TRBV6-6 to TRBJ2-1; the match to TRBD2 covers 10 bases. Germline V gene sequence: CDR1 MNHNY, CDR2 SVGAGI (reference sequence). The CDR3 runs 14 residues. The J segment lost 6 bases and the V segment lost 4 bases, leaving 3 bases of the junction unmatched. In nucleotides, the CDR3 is TGTGCCAGCAGTTCGGGACTAGCGCTCAATGAGCAGTTCTTC. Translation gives CASSSGLALNEQFF.

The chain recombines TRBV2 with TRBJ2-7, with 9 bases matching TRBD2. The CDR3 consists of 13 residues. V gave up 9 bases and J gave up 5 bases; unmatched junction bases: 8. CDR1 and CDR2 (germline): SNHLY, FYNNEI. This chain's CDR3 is CARDSGRSDEQYF. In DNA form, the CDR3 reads TGTGCCAGGGACAGCGGGAGGTCCGACGAGCAGTACTTC.

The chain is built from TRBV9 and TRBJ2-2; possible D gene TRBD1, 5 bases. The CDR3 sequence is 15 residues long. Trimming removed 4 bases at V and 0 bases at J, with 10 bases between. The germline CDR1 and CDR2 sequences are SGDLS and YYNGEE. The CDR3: CASSPRTTNTGELFF. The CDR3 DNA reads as TGTGCCAGCAGCCCCCGGACAACGAACACCGGGGAGCTGTTTTTT.

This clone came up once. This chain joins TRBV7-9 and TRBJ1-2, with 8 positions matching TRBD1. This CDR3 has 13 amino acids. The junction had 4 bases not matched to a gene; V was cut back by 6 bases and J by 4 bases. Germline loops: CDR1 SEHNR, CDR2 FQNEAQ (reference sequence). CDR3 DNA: TGTGCCAGCAGTGGGGACAGGATCTATGGCTACACCTTC. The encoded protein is CASSGDRIYGYTF.

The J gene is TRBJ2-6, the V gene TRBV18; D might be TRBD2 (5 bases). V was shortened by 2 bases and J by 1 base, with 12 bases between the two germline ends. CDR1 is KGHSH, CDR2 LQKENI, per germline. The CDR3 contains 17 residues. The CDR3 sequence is CASSPKGGGSGANVLTF. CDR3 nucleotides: TGTGCCAGCTCACCAAAGGGCGGAGGATCTGGGGCCAACGTCCTGACTTTC.

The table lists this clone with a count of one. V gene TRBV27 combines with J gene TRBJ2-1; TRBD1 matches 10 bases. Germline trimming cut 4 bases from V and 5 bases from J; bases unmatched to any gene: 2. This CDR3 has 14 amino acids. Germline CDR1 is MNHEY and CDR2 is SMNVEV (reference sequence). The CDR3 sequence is CASSWDRGNNEQFF. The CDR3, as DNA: TGTGCCAGCAGTTGGGACAGGGGTAACAATGAGCAGTTCTTC.

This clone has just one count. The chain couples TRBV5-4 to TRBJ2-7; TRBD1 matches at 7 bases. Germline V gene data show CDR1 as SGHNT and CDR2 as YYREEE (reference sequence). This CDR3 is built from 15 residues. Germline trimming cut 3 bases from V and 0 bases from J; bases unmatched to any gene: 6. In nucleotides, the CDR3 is TGTGCCAGCAGCTCGACCGGGACAGCCTCCTACGAGCAGTACTTC. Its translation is CASSSTGTASYEQYF.

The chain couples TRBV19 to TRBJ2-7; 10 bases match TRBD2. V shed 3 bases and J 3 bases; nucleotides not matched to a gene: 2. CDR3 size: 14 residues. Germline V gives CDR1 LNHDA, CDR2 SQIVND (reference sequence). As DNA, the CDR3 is TGTGCCAGTAGTATGGGGACTAGCGTCTACGAGCAGTACTTC. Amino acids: CASSMGTSVYEQYF.

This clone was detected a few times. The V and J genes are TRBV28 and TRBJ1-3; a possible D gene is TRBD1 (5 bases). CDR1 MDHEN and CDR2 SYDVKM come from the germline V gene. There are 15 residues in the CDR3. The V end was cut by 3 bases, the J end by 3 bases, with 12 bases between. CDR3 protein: CASSFGGFNGNTIYF. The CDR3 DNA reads TGTGCCAGCAGTTTCGGGGGTTTCAATGGAAACACCATATATTTT.

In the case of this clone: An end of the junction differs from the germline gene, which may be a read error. The CDR3 reads CASSEDSNTEAFF. The CDR3 region has the DNA TGTGCCAGCAGCGAAGACAGTAACACTGAAGCTTTCTTT. This rearrangement joins TRBV6-1 to TRBJ1-1; tentative D call: TRBD1 (5 bases). CDR1 and CDR2 (germline): MNHNS, SASEGT. This CDR3 has 13 amino acids.

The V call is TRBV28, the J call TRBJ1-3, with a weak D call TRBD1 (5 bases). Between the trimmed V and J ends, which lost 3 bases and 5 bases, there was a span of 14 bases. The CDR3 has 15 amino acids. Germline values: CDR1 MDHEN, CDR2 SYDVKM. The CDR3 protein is CASSFEGRSRNTIYF. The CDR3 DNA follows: TGTGCCAGCAGTTTCGAGGGGAGGTCGAGAAACACCATATATTTT.

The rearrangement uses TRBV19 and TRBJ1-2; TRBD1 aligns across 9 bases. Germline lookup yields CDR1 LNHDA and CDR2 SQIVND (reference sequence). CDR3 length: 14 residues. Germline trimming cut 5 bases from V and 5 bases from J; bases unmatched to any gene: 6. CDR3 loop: CASSGGQGSYGYTF. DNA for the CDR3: TGTGCCAGTAGTGGGGGACAGGGTTCATATGGCTACACCTTC.

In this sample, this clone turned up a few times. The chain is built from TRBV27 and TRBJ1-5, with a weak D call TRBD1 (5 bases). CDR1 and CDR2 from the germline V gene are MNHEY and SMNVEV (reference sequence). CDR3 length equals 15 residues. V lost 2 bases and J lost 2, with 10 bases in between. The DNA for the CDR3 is TGTGCCAGCAGTTTAGGGGGGTGGGGCAATCAGCCCCAGCATTTT. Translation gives CASSLGGWGNQPQHF.

Here the CDR3 DNA reads TGTGCCAGCAGCCCAGGGACTAGCGGGCCCTACAATGAGCAGTTCTTC. Translating gives CASSPGTSGPYNEQFF. This chain uses TRBV9 with TRBJ2-1; 12 bases match TRBD2. V gave up 4 bases and J gave up 2 bases; unmatched junction bases: 4. CDR3 length: 16 amino acids. Looked up from germline, CDR1 is SGDLS and CDR2 is YYNGEE.

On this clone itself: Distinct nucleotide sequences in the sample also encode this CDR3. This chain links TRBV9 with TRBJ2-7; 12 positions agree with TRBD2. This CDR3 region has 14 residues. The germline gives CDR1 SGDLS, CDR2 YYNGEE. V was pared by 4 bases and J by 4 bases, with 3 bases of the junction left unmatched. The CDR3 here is CASSPGTSGYEQYF. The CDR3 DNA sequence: TGTGCCAGCAGCCCCGGGACTAGCGGGTACGAGCAGTACTTC.

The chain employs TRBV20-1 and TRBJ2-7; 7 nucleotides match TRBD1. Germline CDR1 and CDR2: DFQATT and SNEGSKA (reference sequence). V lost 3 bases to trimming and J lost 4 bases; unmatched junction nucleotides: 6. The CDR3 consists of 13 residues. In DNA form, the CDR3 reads TGCAGTGCTAGTAAGGACAGGACATACGAGCAGTACTTC. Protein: CSASKDRTYEQYF.

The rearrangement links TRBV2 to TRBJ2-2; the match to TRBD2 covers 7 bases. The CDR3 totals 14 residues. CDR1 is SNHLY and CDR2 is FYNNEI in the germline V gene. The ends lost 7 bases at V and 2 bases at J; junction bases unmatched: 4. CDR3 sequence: CASTGTTNTGELFF. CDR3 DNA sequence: TGTGCCAGCACGGGGACTACAAACACCGGGGAGCTGTTTTTT.

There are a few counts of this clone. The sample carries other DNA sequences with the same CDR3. The CDR3 sequence: CASSLLAGGTGELFF. DNA for the CDR3: TGTGCCAGCAGTTTATTGGCGGGAGGTACCGGGGAGCTGTTTTTT. The rearrangement links TRBV27 to TRBJ2-2; the match to TRBD2 covers 8 bases. The CDR3 has 15 residues. With 1 base clipped from V and 5 bases from J, the junction kept 3 bases outside the gene matches. The germline V gene has CDR1 MNHEY and CDR2 SMNVEV (reference sequence).

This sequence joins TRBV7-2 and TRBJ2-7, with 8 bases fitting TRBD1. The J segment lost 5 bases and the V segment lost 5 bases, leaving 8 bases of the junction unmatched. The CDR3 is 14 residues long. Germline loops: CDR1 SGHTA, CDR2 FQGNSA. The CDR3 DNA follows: TGTGCCAGCAGCCTCTGGACAGGGAGTAACGAGCAGTACTTC. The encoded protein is CASSLWTGSNEQYF.